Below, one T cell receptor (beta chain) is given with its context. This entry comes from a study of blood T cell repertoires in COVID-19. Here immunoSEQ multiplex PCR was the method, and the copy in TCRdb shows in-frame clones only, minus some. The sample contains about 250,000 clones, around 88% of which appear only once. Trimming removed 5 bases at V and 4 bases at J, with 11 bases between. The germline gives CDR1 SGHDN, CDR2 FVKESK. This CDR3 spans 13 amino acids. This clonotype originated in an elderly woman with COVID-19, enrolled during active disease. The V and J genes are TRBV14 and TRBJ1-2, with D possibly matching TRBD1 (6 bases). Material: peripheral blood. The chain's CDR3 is CASSAGQSYGYTF. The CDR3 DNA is TGTGCCAGCAGCGCAGGACAGTCCTATGGCTACACCTTC.